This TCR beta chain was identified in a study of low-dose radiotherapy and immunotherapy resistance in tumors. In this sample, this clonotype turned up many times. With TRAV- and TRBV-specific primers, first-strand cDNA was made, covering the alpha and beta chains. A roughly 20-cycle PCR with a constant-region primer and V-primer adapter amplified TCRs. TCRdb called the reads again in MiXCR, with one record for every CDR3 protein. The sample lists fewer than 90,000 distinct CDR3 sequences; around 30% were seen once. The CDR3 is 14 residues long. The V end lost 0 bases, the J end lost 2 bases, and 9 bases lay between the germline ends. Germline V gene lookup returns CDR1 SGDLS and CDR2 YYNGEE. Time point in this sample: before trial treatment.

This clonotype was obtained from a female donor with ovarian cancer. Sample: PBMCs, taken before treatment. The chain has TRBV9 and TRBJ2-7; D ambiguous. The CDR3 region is CASSVDPDTYEQYF. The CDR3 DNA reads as TGTGCCAGCAGCGTAGACCCAGATACCTACGAGCAGTACTTC.